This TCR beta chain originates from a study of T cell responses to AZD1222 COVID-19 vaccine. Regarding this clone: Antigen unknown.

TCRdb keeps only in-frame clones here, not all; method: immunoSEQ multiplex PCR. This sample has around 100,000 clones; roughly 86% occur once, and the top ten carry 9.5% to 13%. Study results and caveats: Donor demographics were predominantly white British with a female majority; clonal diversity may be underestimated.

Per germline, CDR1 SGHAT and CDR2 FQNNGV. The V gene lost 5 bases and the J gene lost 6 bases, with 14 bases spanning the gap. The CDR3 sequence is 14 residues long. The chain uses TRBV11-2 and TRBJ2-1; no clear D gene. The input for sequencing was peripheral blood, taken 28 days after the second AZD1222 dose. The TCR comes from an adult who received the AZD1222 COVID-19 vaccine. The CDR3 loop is CASSVSRVGNEQFF. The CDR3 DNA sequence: TGTGCCAGCAGCGTTTCCCGGGTGGGCAATGAGCAGTTCTTC. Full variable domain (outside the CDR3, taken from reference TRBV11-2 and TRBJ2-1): EAGVAQSPRYKIIEKRQSVAFWCNPISGHATLYWYQQILGQGPKLLIQFQNNGVVDDSQLPKDRFSAERLKGVDSTLKIQPAKLEDSAVYLCASSVSRVGNEQFFGPGTRLTVL.